This T cell receptor beta chain was captured by sequencing in a study of CD8+CD57+ T cells in acquired aplastic anemia. Study in general: Sorted cells (CD4+ and CD8+) yielded DNA amounts that averaged approximately 3 ug.

It was genomic DNA that served as the template for profiling TCR beta VDJ and CDR3. One entry per CDR3 protein, called by TCRdb with MiXCR from the reads. The sample records approximately 220,000 distinct CDR3 sequences, roughly 45% being singletons. The authors sequenced patients whose flow cytometry had shown CD8+CD57+ cell expansion. Severe acquired aplastic anemia was present in every patient. No therapy was given to patients before blood sampling. The CDR3 totals 13 residues. V lost 4 bases to trimming and J lost 9 bases, with 15 bases between them. Germline V lookup: CDR1 WSHSY, CDR2 SAAADI. The table lists this clonotype with many counts.

The receptor was derived from a human donor with aplastic anemia. The rearrangement joins TRBV10-2 to TRBJ1-1; tentatively, D is TRBD1 (5 bases). Sequencing input: sorted CD4+, CD8+, or CD8+CD57+ T cells (not recorded which) from PBMCs. CDR3 coding DNA: TGCGCCAGCAGTGGAGGGGAAGCGGAGAAAGCTTTCTTT. This codes for CASSGGEAEKAFF.